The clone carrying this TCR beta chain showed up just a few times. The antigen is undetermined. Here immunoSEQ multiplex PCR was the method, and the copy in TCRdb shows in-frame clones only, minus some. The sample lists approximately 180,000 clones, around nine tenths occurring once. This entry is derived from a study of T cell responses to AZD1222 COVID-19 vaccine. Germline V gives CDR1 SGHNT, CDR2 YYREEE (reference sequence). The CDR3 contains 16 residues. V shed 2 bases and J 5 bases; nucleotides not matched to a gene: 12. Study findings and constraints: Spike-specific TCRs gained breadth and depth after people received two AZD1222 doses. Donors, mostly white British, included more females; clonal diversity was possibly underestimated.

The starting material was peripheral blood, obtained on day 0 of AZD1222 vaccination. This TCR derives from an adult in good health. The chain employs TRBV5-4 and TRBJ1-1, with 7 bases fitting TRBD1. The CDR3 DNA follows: TGTGCCAGCAGCTTTGGAAAGGGGCCCAGGGGGACTGAAGCTTTCTTT. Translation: CASSFGKGPRGTEAFF.